These T cell receptor beta chains were read from a single sample in a study of technical replicates of blood from several donors. Data came from immunoSEQ multiplex PCR; TCRdb stores just in-frame clones and leaves some out. The data hold 75,000 to 90,000 clones, with 90% to 95% observed a single time. The sequencing sample was made of T cells isolated from PBMCs. Every receptor here comes from a human donor in good health. Both conserved end residues are part of each CDR3. A D gene is named only where the DNA matches it firmly. Clone size is not always given. Where it is, it says once, few, many or a class for expanded clones.

clone size: .
D gene: TRBD1
V gene: TRBV19
J gene: TRBJ2-7
CDR3 DNA: TGTGCCAGTAGTTTCCGGGACAGGGGAAACGAGCAGTACTTC
CDR3 protein: CASSFRDRGNEQYF

clone size: .
D gene: TRBD2
V gene: TRBV19
J gene: TRBJ2-1
CDR3 DNA: TGTGCCAGTAGTCGGACTAGCGGGAGCTCCTACAATGAGCAGTTCTTC
CDR3 protein: CASSRTSGSSYNEQFF

clone size: .
D gene: .
V gene: TRBV2
J gene: TRBJ2-5
CDR3 DNA: TGTGCCAGTAAGGACAGTCCGATAATTCAAGAGACCCAGTACTTC
CDR3 protein: CASKDSPIIQETQYF

clone size: few
D gene: .
V gene: TRBV5-1
J gene: TRBJ2-7
CDR3 DNA: TGCGCCAGCAGCTTGTTTTGGGACACCTACGAGCAGTACTTC
CDR3 protein: CASSLFWDTYEQYF

clone size: .
D gene: TRBD2
V gene: TRBV6-1
J gene: TRBJ2-3
CDR3 DNA: TGTGCCAGCAGTGAACTAGCGGGAGTCACAGATACGCAGTATTTT
CDR3 protein: CASSELAGVTDTQYF

clone size: .
D gene: TRBD1
V gene: TRBV5-6
J gene: TRBJ2-2
CDR3 DNA: TGTGCCAGCAGCTATCCGGGACAGGGAGTTTTCACCGGGGAGCTGTTTTTT
CDR3 protein: CASSYPGQGVFTGELFF

clone size: once
D gene: TRBD1
V gene: TRBV7-2
J gene: TRBJ2-2
CDR3 DNA: TGTGCCAGCAGCTTAGTAGCAGGGGGCACCGGGGAGCTGTTTTTT
CDR3 protein: CASSLVAGGTGELFF

clone size: .
D gene: TRBD1
V gene: TRBV5-1
J gene: TRBJ2-2
CDR3 DNA: TGCGCCAGCAGCTTCAGGGACAGGGGAGGCACCGGGGAGCTGTTTTTT
CDR3 protein: CASSFRDRGGTGELFF

clone size: .
D gene: TRBD1
V gene: TRBV19
J gene: TRBJ1-1
CDR3 DNA: TGTGCCAGTAGTCCTAGGGACAGGAGGAACACTGAAGCTTTCTTT
CDR3 protein: CASSPRDRRNTEAFF

clone size: once
D gene: TRBD1
V gene: TRBV7-3
J gene: TRBJ2-7
CDR3 DNA: TGTGCCAGCAGCTTAACAGGGGGCCTTACCGAGCAGTACTTC
CDR3 protein: CASSLTGGLTEQYF

clone size: .
D gene: .
V gene: TRBV15
J gene: TRBJ2-5
CDR3 DNA: TGTGCCACCAGCAGCGAATGGAGTCAAGAGACCCAGTACTTC
CDR3 protein: CATSSEWSQETQYF

clone size: .
D gene: .
V gene: TRBV29-1
J gene: TRBJ1-1
CDR3 DNA: TGCAGCGTTGCCGTGAACACTGAAGCTTTCTTT
CDR3 protein: CSVAVNTEAFF

clone size: .
D gene: .
V gene: TRBV5-1
J gene: TRBJ1-3
CDR3 DNA: TGCGCCAGCAGCTTGGTGGCCGGGAGCGGAAACACCATATATTTT
CDR3 protein: CASSLVAGSGNTIYF

clone size: .
D gene: .
V gene: TRBV28
J gene: TRBJ1-4
CDR3 DNA: TGTGCCAGCAGATATTCAGCAACTAATGAAAAACTGTTTTTT
CDR3 protein: CASRYSATNEKLFF

clone size: .
D gene: .
V gene: TRBV5-6
J gene: TRBJ1-2
CDR3 DNA: TGTGCCAGCAGCTTGGCAGGGGATGGCTACACCTTC
CDR3 protein: CASSLAGDGYTF

clone size: .
D gene: TRBD1
V gene: TRBV28
J gene: TRBJ1-2
CDR3 DNA: TGTGCCAGTAATCCGGGACAGGGTGCCCTAGCTAACTATGGCTACACCTTC
CDR3 protein: CASNPGQGALANYGYTF

clone size: .
D gene: .
V gene: TRBV10-2
J gene: TRBJ2-5
CDR3 DNA: TGCGCCAGCAGTGAGTTCAGAGCTGGGGGGGAGACCCAGTACTTC
CDR3 protein: CASSEFRAGGETQYF

clone size: .
D gene: TRBD1
V gene: TRBV13
J gene: TRBJ1-1
CDR3 DNA: TGTGCCAGCAGCTTCCAACGGACAGGCCTTATGAACACTGAAGCTTTCTTT
CDR3 protein: CASSFQRTGLMNTEAFF

clone size: .
D gene: .
V gene: TRBV7-6
J gene: TRBJ2-7
CDR3 DNA: TGTGCCAGCAGCTTCGACAGGAACTACGAGCAGTACTTC
CDR3 protein: CASSFDRNYEQYF

clone size: .
D gene: .
V gene: TRBV27
J gene: TRBJ1-1
CDR3 DNA: TGTGCCAGCAGTCTGGTTCAGACATTCCCAGCTGAAGCTTTCTTT
CDR3 protein: CASSLVQTFPAEAFF

clone size: .
D gene: TRBD1
V gene: TRBV9
J gene: TRBJ2-1
CDR3 DNA: TGTGCCAGCTCCCCGGGACAGGGTTGGGGGGATGAGCAGTTCTTC
CDR3 protein: CASSPGQGWGDEQFF

clone size: .
D gene: TRBD1
V gene: TRBV7-2
J gene: TRBJ2-7
CDR3 DNA: TGTGCCAGCAGCGGACAGGGATACGAGCAGTACTTC
CDR3 protein: CASSGQGYEQYF

clone size: .
D gene: .
V gene: TRBV5-4
J gene: TRBJ1-1
CDR3 DNA: TGTGCCAGCAGCATACAGGGTGGATGGACTGAAGCTTTCTTT
CDR3 protein: CASSIQGGWTEAFF

clone size: .
D gene: TRBD2
V gene: TRBV27
J gene: TRBJ2-7
CDR3 DNA: TGTGCCAGCAGTTGGGGGAGGGCCGTGTACGAGCAGTACTTC
CDR3 protein: CASSWGRAVYEQYF

clone size: .
D gene: .
V gene: TRBV2
J gene: TRBJ2-7
CDR3 DNA: TGTGCCAGCAGTGAGCGACAGCAACGTTTCAACGAGCAGTACTTC
CDR3 protein: CASSERQQRFNEQYF

clone size: .
D gene: TRBD2
V gene: TRBV4-2
J gene: TRBJ2-3
CDR3 DNA: TGTGCCAGCAGCCAAGAGAGATGGACTAGCGCTTACACAGATACGCAGTATTTT
CDR3 protein: CASSQERWTSAYTDTQYF

clone size: .
D gene: .
V gene: TRBV27
J gene: TRBJ2-7
CDR3 DNA: TGTGCCAGCAGTTCAGGGTTCGAGCAGTACTTC
CDR3 protein: CASSSGFEQYF